This T cell receptor (beta chain) was captured by sequencing in a study of CD8 T cells in ankylosing spondylitis. In this sample, this clonotype turned up many times. Its antigen is not identified. Quantitative 5'-RACE with molecular barcodes generated TCR beta libraries. One entry per CDR3 protein, called by TCRdb with MiXCR from the 5' RACE reads. The data show about 52,000 distinct CDR3 sequences, roughly 7.4% seen once. Overall study findings and caveats: Peripheral blood samples showed relatively rare disease-linked clones, and these clones were CD8+. Several highly homologous variants made up a TCR beta motif, and this motif appeared characteristic of ankylosing spondylitis blood. Reported data indicate significant enrichment of disease-linked clones within matched ankylosing spondylitis synovial fluid.

This CDR3 is built from 11 residues. The V and J ends lost 7 bases and 6 bases respectively, with 12 bases between them. Germline V CDR1 and CDR2: SQVTM, ANQGSEA. This receptor was identified in a female donor with ankylosing spondylitis or in good health (not recorded which). Sequenced: blood, either unsorted or a sorted T cell fraction (not recorded which). The chain couples TRBV29-1 to TRBJ2-5, with D perhaps TRBD2 (5 bases). The CDR3 region has the DNA TGCAGCGGAACCGGGGATAAGACCCAGTACTTC. It encodes CSGTGDKTQYF.